The 20 T cell receptor beta chains given below trace back to one sample, sequenced in a study of CD8 T cells in ankylosing spondylitis. Each CDR3 protein is one row after TCRdb ran MiXCR on the 5' RACE reads. This table holds about 310,000 distinct CDR3 sequences, roughly 20% found once. The sequenced sample consisted of blood, either unsorted or a sorted T cell fraction (not recorded which). Receptor source: a female donor with ankylosing spondylitis or in good health (not recorded which).

The chain employs TRBV20-1 and TRBJ2-1; TRBD2 might be the D (5 bases). The CDR3 extends over 17 amino acids. Trimming stripped 2 bases from V and 0 bases from J, with 17 bases between. Germline assignment: CDR1 DFQATT and CDR2 SNEGSKA (reference sequence). The DNA of the CDR3 is TGCAGTGCTAGACCTCATTCTAGCAGGACCTCCTACAATGAGCAGTTCTTC. Translation: CSARPHSSRTSYNEQFF.

This clonotype was observed a handful of times. The genes are TRBV5-1 and TRBJ2-1; 9 positions agree with TRBD2. The germline V gene encodes CDR1 SGHRS and CDR2 YFSETQ. The V segment lost 0 bases and the J segment 2 bases; nucleotides outside the gene matches: 3. This CDR3 has 16 amino acids. The CDR3 DNA follows: TGCGCCAGCAGCTTGGCCGGCGGGAGGGCCTACAATGAGCAGTTCTTC. Translation: CASSLAGGRAYNEQFF.

In this sample, this clonotype turned up many times. The chain recombines TRBV7-2 with TRBJ1-6; D is uncertain. Germline loops: CDR1 SGHTA, CDR2 FQGNSA. V shed 6 bases and J shed 8 bases, with 5 bases lying between them. The CDR3 extends over 11 amino acids. CDR3 loop: CASSHDSPLHF. In DNA, the CDR3 is TGTGCCAGCAGTCATGATTCACCCCTCCACTTT.

The V call is TRBV28, the J call TRBJ2-5; 9 positions match TRBD2. CDR1 is MDHEN and CDR2 is SYDVKM in the germline V gene. V was clipped by 6 bases and J by 5 bases; unmatched bases: 7. The CDR3 is 14 amino acids. In DNA form, the CDR3 reads TGTGCCAGCAGGCCGGGACTAGCATCGGAGACCCAGTACTTC. As protein: CASRPGLASETQYF.

This clonotype was found a few times. The chain carries TRBV7-9 and TRBJ2-1; 10 nucleotides agree with TRBD2. Germline CDR1 and CDR2: SEHNR and FQNEAQ (reference sequence). The CDR3 consists of 16 residues. With V trimmed by 4 bases and J by 5 bases, 8 bases remained unmatched. The CDR3 loop is CASSSLAGAADNEQFF. DNA of the CDR3: TGTGCCAGCAGCTCCCTAGCGGGAGCGGCCGACAATGAGCAGTTCTTC.

CDR3 protein: CASSVTSRFYEQYF. DNA for the CDR3: TGTGCCAGCAGTGTGACTAGCAGATTCTACGAGCAGTACTTC. This sequence joins TRBV2 and TRBJ2-7, with 7 bases lining up with TRBD2. The CDR3 runs 14 residues. V was clipped by 4 bases and J by 3 bases; unmatched bases: 6. Germline assignment: CDR1 SNHLY and CDR2 FYNNEI.

The genes are TRBV7-2 and TRBJ2-2; 7 bases map to TRBD2. The CDR3 sequence is 14 residues long. V was pared by 6 bases and J by 1 base, with 2 bases of the junction left unmatched. CDR1 SGHTA and CDR2 FQGNSA come from the germline V gene. The CDR3 coding sequence is TGTGCCAGCAGGAGCGGGATGAACACCGGGGAGCTGTTTTTT. Amino acids: CASRSGMNTGELFF.

Comment on this clonotype: A junction boundary mismatches the germline segment, possibly from a read error. The chain uses TRBV12-3 or TRBV12-4 and TRBJ1-5; D gene ambiguous. CDR3 size: 15 residues. The CDR3 nucleotides are TGTGCCAGCAGTTTAGAAGTAAAGGGCGATCAGCGCCAGCATTTT. This sequence encodes CASSLEVKGDQRQHF.

This clonotype has ten or more counts. The V and J genes are TRBV5-6 and TRBJ1-2; weak D call: TRBD1 (6 bases). Germline values: CDR1 SGHDT, CDR2 YYEEEE. The CDR3 loop spans 12 amino acids. V was clipped by 5 bases and J by 4 bases, with 9 bases between them. The CDR3 loop reads CASRGTLYGYTF. The CDR3 nucleotides read TGTGCCAGCAGAGGGACACTCTATGGCTACACCTTC.

This clonotype was seen many times. This chain uses TRBV20-1 with TRBJ2-1, with D tentatively TRBD2 (5 bases). The CDR3 length is 12 residues. Trimming shortened V by 2 bases and J by 9 bases, and 11 bases separated the two germline ends. Per the germline V gene, CDR1 is DFQATT and CDR2 is SNEGSKA (reference sequence). The CDR3 sequence: CSARIAGGEQFF. The CDR3 DNA reads TGCAGTGCTAGAATCGCGGGTGGTGAGCAGTTCTTC.

The chain couples TRBV21-1 to TRBJ2-5; whether TRBD1, the table's D call, matches the DNA was not checked. TRBV21-1 is termed a pseudogene. The CDR3 consists of 14 residues. CDR3: CANGRDRGKETQYF. In DNA, the CDR3 is TGTGCCAACGGCCGGGACAGGGGGAAAGAGACCCAGTACTTC.

This rearrangement joins TRBV28 to TRBJ1-1; TRBD1 aligns across 9 bases. Trimming at V came to 6 bases and at J to 8 bases, leaving 7 bases not matched to a gene. Germline assignment: CDR1 MDHEN and CDR2 SYDVKM. The CDR3 has 13 amino acids. The CDR3 sequence: CASRRDREYEAFF. The CDR3 DNA reads TGTGCCAGCAGAAGGGACAGGGAGTACGAAGCTTTCTTT.

The genes are TRBV7-2 and TRBJ2-7; 11 nucleotides agree with TRBD2. The J segment lost 7 bases and the V segment lost 1 base, leaving 9 bases of the junction unmatched. Per the germline V gene, CDR1 is SGHTA and CDR2 is FQGNSA. The CDR3 has 16 residues. The CDR3 loop is CASSLEGLAAGGEQYF. CDR3 sequence (DNA): TGTGCCAGCAGCTTAGAGGGACTAGCGGCCGGGGGGGAGCAGTACTTC.

This clonotype has only a few counts. V gene TRBV20-1 combines with J gene TRBJ1-5; D perhaps matches TRBD1 (5 bases). V was shortened by 2 bases and J by 2 bases, with 13 bases between the two germline ends. CDR1 and CDR2 from the germline V gene are DFQATT and SNEGSKA (reference sequence). This CDR3 comprises 15 residues. In DNA, the CDR3 is TGCAGTGCTAGAAGGGGTGGGGGAGGCAATCAGCCCCAGCATTTT. Encoded protein: CSARRGGGGNQPQHF.

There are many counts of this clonotype. V and J are TRBV29-1 and TRBJ1-2, with D possibly being TRBD1 (5 bases). Germline assignment: CDR1 SQVTM and CDR2 ANQGSEA. V lost 4 bases and J 4 bases, leaving 19 bases between the germline ends. The CDR3 spans 15 residues. The CDR3 is CSVVLHRGQSYGYTF. CDR3 bases: TGCAGCGTTGTCTTACATAGGGGTCAGAGCTATGGCTACACCTTC. Combining the CDR3 with reference TRBV29-1 and TRBJ1-2 gives the whole variable domain SAVISQKPSRDICQRGTSLTIQCQVDSQVTMMFWYRQQPGQSLTLIATANQGSEATYESGFVIDKFPISRPNLTFSTLTVSNMSPEDSSIYLCSVVLHRGQSYGYTFGSGTRLTVV.

Only a few counts were recorded for this clonotype. The CDR3 coding sequence is TGTGCCATCAGTCAGAGACTAGCGGGAGTCGGGGAGACCCAGTACTTC. This encodes CAISQRLAGVGETQYF. The chain carries TRBV10-3 and TRBJ2-5, with TRBD2 matching over 12 bases. V dropped 5 bases and J dropped 5; count of bases not matched to a gene: 9. The CDR3 is 16 amino acids. The germline gives CDR1 ENHRY, CDR2 SYGVKD.

The CDR3 DNA follows: TGTGCCAGCAGCTTAGCCGGGACCGCAACCTACAATCAGCCCCAGCATTTT. Its protein is CASSLAGTATYNQPQHF. The chain is built from TRBV5-6 and TRBJ1-5, with D possibly being TRBD1 (5 bases). V lost 2 bases to trimming and J lost 3 bases, with 18 bases between them. The germline V gene encodes CDR1 SGHDT and CDR2 YYEEEE. The CDR3 has 17 amino acids.

This clonotype was detected many times. The chain links TRBV10-3 to TRBJ2-4, with D unclear. V lost 3 bases, J lost 0 bases, and 6 bases lay in between. Germline CDR1 ENHRY, CDR2 SYGVKD. The CDR3 spans 14 residues. CDR3 in amino acids: CAISDNPAKNIQYF. CDR3 DNA sequence: TGTGCCATCAGTGATAACCCAGCCAAAAACATTCAGTACTTC.

The rearrangement uses TRBV6-1 and TRBJ2-2, with a tentative D call TRBD2 (7 bases). Looked up from germline, CDR1 is MNHNS and CDR2 is SASEGT. The CDR3 sequence is 13 residues long. V was shortened by 8 bases and J by 5 bases, with 12 bases between the two germline ends. CDR3 residues: CASRRGATGELFF. The CDR3 nucleotides read TGTGCCAGCCGCCGGGGGGCAACCGGGGAGCTGTTTTTT.

The V call is TRBV10-1, the J call TRBJ2-3; D not certain. CDR3 length: 13 residues. The V end lost 3 bases, the J end lost 4 bases, and 8 bases lay between the germline ends. Germline assignment: CDR1 WNHNN and CDR2 SYGVQD (reference sequence). The CDR3 DNA reads as TGCGCCAGCAGTGACCCCGACTCAGATACGCAGTATTTT. The encoded protein is CASSDPDSDTQYF.